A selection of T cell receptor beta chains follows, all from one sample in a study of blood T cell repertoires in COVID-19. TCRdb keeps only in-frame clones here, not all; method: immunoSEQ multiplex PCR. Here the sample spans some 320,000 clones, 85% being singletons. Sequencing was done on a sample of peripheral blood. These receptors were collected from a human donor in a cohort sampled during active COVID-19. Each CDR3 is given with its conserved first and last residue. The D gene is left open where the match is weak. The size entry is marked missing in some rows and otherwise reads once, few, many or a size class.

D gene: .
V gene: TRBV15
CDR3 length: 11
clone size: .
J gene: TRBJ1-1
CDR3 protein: CATGEGGEAFF
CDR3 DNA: TGTGCCACCGGGGAGGGAGGGGAAGCTTTCTTT

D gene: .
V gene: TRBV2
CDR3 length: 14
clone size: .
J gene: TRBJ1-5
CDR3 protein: CASTPSIRNQPQHF
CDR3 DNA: TGTGCCAGCACCCCCTCTATACGGAATCAGCCCCAGCATTTT

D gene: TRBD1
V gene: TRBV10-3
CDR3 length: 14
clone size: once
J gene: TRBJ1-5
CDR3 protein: CAIGQGLNNQPQHF
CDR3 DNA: TGTGCCATAGGACAGGGACTTAACAATCAGCCCCAGCATTTT

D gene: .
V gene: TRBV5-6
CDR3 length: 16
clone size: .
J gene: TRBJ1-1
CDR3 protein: CASSLGQGNMNTEAFF
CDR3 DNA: TGTGCCAGCAGCTTGGGGCAGGGGAACATGAACACTGAAGCTTTCTTT

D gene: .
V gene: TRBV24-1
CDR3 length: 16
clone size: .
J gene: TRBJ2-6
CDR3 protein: CATSSGVSSGANVLTF
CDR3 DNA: TGTGCCACCAGTTCCGGTGTGAGTTCTGGGGCCAACGTCCTGACTTTC

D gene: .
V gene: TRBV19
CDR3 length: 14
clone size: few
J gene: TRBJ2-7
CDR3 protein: CASSTRQGGDEQYF
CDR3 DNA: TGTGCCAGTAGTACCCGGCAGGGTGGGGACGAGCAGTACTTC

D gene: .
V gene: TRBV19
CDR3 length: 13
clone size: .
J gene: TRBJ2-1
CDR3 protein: CASTGSGLNEQFF
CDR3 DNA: TGTGCCAGTACTGGGTCCGGACTTAATGAGCAGTTCTTC

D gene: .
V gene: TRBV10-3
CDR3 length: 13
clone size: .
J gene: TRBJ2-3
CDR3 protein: CAISESRADTQYF
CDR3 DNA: TGTGCCATCAGTGAGTCAAGAGCAGATACGCAGTATTTT

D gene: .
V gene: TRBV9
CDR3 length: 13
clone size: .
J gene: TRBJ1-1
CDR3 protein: CASSVFGGTEAFF
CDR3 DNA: TGTGCCAGCAGCGTATTTGGGGGGACTGAAGCTTTCTTT

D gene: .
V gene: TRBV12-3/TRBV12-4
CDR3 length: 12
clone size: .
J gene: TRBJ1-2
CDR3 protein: CASSYQNYGYTF
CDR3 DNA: TGTGCCAGCAGTTACCAGAACTATGGCTACACCTTC

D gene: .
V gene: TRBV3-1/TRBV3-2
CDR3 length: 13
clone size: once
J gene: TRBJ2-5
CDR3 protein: CASSQLGQDTQYF
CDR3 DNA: TGTGCCAGCAGCCAATTGGGGCAAGATACCCAGTACTTC

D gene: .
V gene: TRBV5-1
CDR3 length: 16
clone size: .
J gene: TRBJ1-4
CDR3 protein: CASSATPRRGGEKLFF
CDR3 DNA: TGCGCCAGCAGCGCCACCCCCCGCAGGGGTGGTGAAAAACTGTTTTTT

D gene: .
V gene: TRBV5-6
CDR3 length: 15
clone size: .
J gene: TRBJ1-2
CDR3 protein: CASSSLGQPNYGYTF
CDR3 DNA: TGTGCCAGCAGCTCCTTGGGACAACCTAACTATGGCTACACCTTC

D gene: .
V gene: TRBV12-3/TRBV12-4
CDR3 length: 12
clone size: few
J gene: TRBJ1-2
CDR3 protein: CASSLPGLRYTF
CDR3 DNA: TGTGCCAGCAGTTTACCCGGACTCCGCTACACCTTC

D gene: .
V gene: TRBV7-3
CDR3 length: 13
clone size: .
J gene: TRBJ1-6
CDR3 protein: CASSLSSDSPLHF
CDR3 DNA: TGTGCCAGCAGCTTAAGTTCCGATTCACCCCTCCACTTT

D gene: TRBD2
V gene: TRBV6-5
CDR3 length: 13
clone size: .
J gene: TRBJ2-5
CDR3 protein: CASTGGALETQYF
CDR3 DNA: TGTGCCAGCACCGGGGGGGCCTTAGAGACCCAGTACTTC

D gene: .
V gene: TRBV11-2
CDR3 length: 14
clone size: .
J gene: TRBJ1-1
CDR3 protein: CASSLRAANTEAFF
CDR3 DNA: TGTGCCAGCAGCTTGCGGGCGGCTAACACTGAAGCTTTCTTT

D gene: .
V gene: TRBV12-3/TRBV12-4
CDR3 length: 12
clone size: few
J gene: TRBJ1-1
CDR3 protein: CASSFQGSEAFF
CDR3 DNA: TGTGCCAGCAGTTTCCAGGGGTCTGAAGCTTTCTTT

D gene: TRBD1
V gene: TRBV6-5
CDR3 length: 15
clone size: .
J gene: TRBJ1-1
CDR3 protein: CASSYPGQGNPEAFF
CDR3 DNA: TGTGCCAGCAGTTACCCGGGACAGGGTAACCCTGAAGCTTTCTTT

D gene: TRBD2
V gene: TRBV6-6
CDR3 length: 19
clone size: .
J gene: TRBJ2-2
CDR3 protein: CASSPVWGSGAPGTGELFF
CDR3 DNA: TGTGCCAGCAGTCCTGTTTGGGGTAGCGGGGCCCCGGGGACCGGGGAGCTGTTTTTT

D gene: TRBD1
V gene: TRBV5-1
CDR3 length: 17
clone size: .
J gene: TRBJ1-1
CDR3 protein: CASSPRDGQGANTEAFF
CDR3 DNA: TGCGCCAGCAGCCCGAGGGACGGACAGGGGGCAAACACTGAAGCTTTCTTT

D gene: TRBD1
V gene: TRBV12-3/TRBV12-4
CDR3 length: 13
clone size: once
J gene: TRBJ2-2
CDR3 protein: CASSPQGSGELFF
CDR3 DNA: TGTGCCAGCAGTCCACAGGGGTCCGGGGAGCTGTTTTTT

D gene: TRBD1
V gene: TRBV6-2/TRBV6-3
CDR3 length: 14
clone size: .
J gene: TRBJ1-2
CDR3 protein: CASSYGSGGYGYTF
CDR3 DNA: TGTGCCAGCAGTTACGGTTCAGGGGGCTATGGCTACACCTTC

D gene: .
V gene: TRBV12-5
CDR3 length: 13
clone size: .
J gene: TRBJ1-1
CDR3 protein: CASGQTKNTEAFF
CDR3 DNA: TGTGCTAGTGGTCAGACAAAGAACACTGAAGCTTTCTTT

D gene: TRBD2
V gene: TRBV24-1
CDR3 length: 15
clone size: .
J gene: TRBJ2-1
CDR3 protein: CATSDRLAGYNEQFF
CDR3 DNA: TGTGCCACCAGTGACAGACTAGCGGGGTACAATGAGCAGTTCTTC

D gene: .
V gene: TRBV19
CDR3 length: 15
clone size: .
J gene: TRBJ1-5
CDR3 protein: CASRGRDTSNQPQHF
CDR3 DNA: TGTGCCAGTAGGGGCCGGGACACTAGCAATCAGCCCCAGCATTTT

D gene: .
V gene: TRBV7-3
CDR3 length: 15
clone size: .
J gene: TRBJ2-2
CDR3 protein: CASSLIQGSTGELFF
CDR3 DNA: TGTGCCAGCAGCTTAATACAGGGCTCCACCGGGGAGCTGTTTTTT

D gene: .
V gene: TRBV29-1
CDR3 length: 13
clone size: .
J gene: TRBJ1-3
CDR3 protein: CSVRIRTGNTIYF
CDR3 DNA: TGCAGCGTTCGGATAAGGACAGGAAACACCATATATTTT

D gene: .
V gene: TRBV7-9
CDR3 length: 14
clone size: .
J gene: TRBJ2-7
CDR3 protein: CASSPQAVGYEQYF
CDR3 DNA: TGTGCCAGCAGCCCCCAGGCAGTCGGCTACGAGCAGTACTTC

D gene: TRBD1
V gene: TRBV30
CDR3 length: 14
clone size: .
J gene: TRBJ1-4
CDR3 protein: CAWSVGTGVEKLFF
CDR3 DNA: TGTGCCTGGAGTGTCGGGACAGGGGTTGAAAAACTGTTTTTT

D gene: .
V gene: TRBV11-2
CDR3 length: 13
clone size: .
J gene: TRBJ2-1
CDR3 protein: CASSLDRGHEQFF
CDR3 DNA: TGTGCCAGCAGCTTAGATCGAGGGCACGAGCAGTTCTTC

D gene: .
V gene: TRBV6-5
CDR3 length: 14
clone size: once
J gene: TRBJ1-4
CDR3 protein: CASTGVATNEKLFF
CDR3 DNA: TGTGCCAGCACAGGGGTGGCAACTAATGAAAAACTGTTTTTT

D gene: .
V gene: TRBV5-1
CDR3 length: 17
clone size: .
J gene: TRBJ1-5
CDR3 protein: CASSLVSKSLSNQPQHF
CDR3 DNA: TGCGCCAGCAGCTTGGTCTCGAAATCCCTAAGCAATCAGCCCCAGCATTTT

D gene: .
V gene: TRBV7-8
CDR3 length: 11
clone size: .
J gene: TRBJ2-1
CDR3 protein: CAIGRFYEQFF
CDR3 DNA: TGTGCTATTGGTAGATTCTATGAGCAGTTCTTC

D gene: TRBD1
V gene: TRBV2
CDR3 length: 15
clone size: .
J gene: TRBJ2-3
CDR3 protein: CASSELGQGENTQYF
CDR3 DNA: TGTGCCAGCAGTGAATTGGGACAGGGCGAGAATACGCAGTATTTT

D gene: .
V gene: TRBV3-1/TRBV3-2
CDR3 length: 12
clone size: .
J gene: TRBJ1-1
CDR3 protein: CASSHQGPEAFF
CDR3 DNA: TGTGCCAGCAGCCACCAGGGCCCTGAAGCTTTCTTT

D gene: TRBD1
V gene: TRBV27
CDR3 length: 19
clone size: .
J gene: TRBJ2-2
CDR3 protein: CASTLFGTGYGVSGGELFF
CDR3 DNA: TGTGCCAGCACGCTTTTCGGGACAGGGTACGGAGTTTCCGGCGGGGAGCTGTTTTTT

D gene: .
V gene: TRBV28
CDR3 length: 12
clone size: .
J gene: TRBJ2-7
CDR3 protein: CASSWTSYEQYF
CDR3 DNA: TGTGCCAGCAGTTGGACATCCTACGAGCAGTACTTC

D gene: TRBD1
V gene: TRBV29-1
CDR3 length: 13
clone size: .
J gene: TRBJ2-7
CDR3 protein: CSVTDRSSYEQYF
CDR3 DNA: TGCAGCGTCACGGACAGGAGCTCCTACGAGCAGTACTTC

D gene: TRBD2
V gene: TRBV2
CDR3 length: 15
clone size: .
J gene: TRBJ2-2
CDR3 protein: CASSPAGTNTGELFF
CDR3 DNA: TGTGCCAGCAGCCCAGCGGGGACGAACACCGGGGAGCTGTTTTTT

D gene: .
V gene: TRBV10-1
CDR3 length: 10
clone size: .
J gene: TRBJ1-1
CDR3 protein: CASVSFEAFF
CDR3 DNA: TGCGCCAGCGTTTCATTTGAAGCTTTCTTT

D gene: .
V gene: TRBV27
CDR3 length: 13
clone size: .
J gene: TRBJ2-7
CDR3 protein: CASKADGSYEQYF
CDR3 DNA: TGTGCCAGCAAAGCGGATGGATCCTACGAGCAGTACTTC

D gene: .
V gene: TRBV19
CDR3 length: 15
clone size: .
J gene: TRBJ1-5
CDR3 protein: CASSIGGGGNQPQHF
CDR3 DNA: TGTGCCAGTAGTATCGGGGGTGGCGGCAATCAGCCCCAGCATTTT

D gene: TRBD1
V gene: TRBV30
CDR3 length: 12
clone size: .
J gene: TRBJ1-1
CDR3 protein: CAWSEQGTEAFF
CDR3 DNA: TGTGCCTGGAGCGAACAGGGGACTGAAGCTTTCTTT

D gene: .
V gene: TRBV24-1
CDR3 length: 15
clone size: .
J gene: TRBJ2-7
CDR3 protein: CATSDRGTATYEQYF
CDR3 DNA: TGTGCCACCAGTGACCGCGGGACAGCCACCTACGAGCAGTACTTC

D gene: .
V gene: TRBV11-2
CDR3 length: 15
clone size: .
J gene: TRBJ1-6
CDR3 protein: CASSLAGSYNSPLHF
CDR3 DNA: TGTGCCAGCAGCTTAGCCGGCTCCTATAATTCACCCCTCCACTTT

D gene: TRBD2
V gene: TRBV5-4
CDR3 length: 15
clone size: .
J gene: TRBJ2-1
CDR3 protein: CASSLDTGGHNEQFF
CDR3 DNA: TGTGCCAGCAGCTTGGATACGGGGGGGCACAATGAGCAGTTCTTC

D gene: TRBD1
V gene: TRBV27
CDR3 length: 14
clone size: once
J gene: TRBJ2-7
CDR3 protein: CASSNRGFYYEQYF
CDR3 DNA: TGTGCCAGCAGTAACAGGGGCTTTTATTACGAGCAGTACTTC

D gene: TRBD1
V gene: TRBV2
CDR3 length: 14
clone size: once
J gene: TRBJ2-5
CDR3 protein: CASSPTGYKETQYF
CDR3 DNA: TGTGCCAGCAGTCCGACAGGGTACAAAGAGACCCAGTACTTC

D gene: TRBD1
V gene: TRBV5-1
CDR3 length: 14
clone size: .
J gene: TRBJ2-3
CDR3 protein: CASSSGQGPDTQYF
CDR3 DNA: TGCGCCAGCAGCAGTGGACAGGGGCCAGATACGCAGTATTTT

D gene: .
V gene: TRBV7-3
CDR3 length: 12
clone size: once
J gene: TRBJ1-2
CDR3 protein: CASSGTGDGYTF
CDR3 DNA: TGTGCCAGCTCCGGGACGGGAGATGGCTACACCTTC

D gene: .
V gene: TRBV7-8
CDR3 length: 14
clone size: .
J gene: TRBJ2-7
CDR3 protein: CASSFQRVTYEQYF
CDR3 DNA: TGTGCCAGCAGCTTTCAGAGGGTAACCTACGAGCAGTACTTC

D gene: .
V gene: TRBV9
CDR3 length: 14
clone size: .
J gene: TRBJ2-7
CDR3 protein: CASSPTDGTYEQYF
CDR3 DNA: TGTGCCAGCAGCCCCACGGACGGGACCTACGAGCAGTACTTC

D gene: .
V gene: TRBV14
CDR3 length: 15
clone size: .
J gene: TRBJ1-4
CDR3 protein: CASSYGGGEREKLFF
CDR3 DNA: TGTGCCAGCAGCTACGGCGGGGGGGAGAGGGAAAAACTGTTTTTT

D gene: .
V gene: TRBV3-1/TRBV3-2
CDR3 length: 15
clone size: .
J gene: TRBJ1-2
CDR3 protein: CASSQVRRGSWGYTF
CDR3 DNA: TGTGCCAGCAGCCAAGTGCGGAGAGGGTCTTGGGGCTACACCTTC